The clone carrying this T cell receptor (beta chain) was counted ten times or more. What it binds is unknown. These data belong to a study of early T cells in non-severe SARS-CoV-2 infection. Study-level results: Anti-spike CD8 responses were favored in VDJdb matching, and private and CD4 specificities were missed.

Individual cDNA molecules received unique molecular identifiers. Using its own MiXCR run on the 5' RACE reads, TCRdb lists one record per CDR3 protein. The top ten clones hold roughly 13% of a sample with around 31,000 distinct CDR3 sequences, 9.5% to 10% of them seen once. The CDR3 covers 13 residues. Germline CDR1 and CDR2: KGHSH and LQKENI. V was pared by 3 bases and J by 8 bases, with 13 bases between. The receptor comes from an adult who was a healthcare worker with PCR-confirmed SARS-CoV-2 infection or an uninfected control (not recorded which). The J gene is TRBJ1-1, the V gene TRBV18; the D gene is possibly TRBD1 (5 bases). Source material: whole blood. This chain's CDR3 is CASSPGSGIEAFF. In nucleotides, the CDR3 is TGTGCCAGCTCACCGGGATCAGGGATAGAAGCTTTCTTT. Looking up the rest from reference TRBV18 and TRBJ1-1 gives the full variable domain: NAGVMQNPRHLVRRRGQEARLRCSPMKGHSHVYWYRQLPEEGLKFMVYLQKENIIDESGMPKERFSAEFPKEGPSILRIQQVVRGDSAAYFCASSPGSGIEAFFGQGTRLTVV.